This TCR beta chain was documented in a study of tumor-infiltrating lymphocytes in primary liver carcinoma (dated by TCRdb to about 2017). Regarding the study in general: Five patients with histopathologically diagnosed primary liver carcinoma underwent surgical resection in China between 2015 and 2016. Hepatocellular carcinoma (four) or combined HCC and intrahepatic cholangiocarcinoma (one) was present in the five patients, who were three men and two women aged 30 to 69 years. The five patients had tumors of stage T1-T3 N0M0, with maximum diameters ranging from roughly 4.2 to 10 cm. Each sample produced about 3.5 to 7.5 million productive TCRbeta reads, and read depth showed no significant difference between tissue types. The study combined TCRbeta repertoire sequencing, expression microarrays and whole-exome sequencing across five regions of each liver tumor, with adjacent normal tissue and blood. A total of about 35 specimens from 5 patients, comprising 25 or so tumor regions, 5 adjacent noncancerous liver tissues and 5 peripheral blood samples, were covered by TCRbeta repertoire sequencing. High reproducibility was observed for the technical replicate repertoires, with mean shared-clone rates approximately 0.92 and correlation coefficients above 0.98. Study-level results and caveats: Pairs of tumor regions showed greater repertoire overlap (mean about 35%) than tumor-adjacent pairs (roughly 17%) or tumor-blood pairs (approximately 15%), which is consistent with antigen-driven expansion. Since the samples were bulk and unsorted, there was no way to compare CD4+ and CD8+ T cell repertoires. The study included only four to six patients, and the authors note findings should be validated in a larger study. Compared with blood, tumors had a significantly larger share of the repertoire taken up by the top 250 clones (p = 0.039). Only the TCR beta chain was sequenced, so true repertoire diversity is likely underestimated because unpaired alpha chains were not captured.

A constant-region primer and ProtoScript II reverse transcriptase were used to reverse-transcribe TCRbeta-specific cDNA from approximately 500 ng total RNA. The TCRbeta libraries were prepared through three rounds of nested multiplex PCR following a slightly modified ARM-PCR procedure. Each of the first two PCR rounds ran for around 9 cycles and used multiplex TRBV1-TRBV30 forward primers together with a Cbeta reverse primer. A final 25-cycle PCR with Deep VentR polymerase added sample barcodes and Illumina adapters. Before sequencing, amplicons between 200 and 500 bp were purified from gel using a QIAquick gel extraction kit. The TCRbeta amplicons were sequenced with 250-bp paired-end reads on an Illumina HiSeq 2500. In the authors' own workflow: Trimmomatic v0.33 was used to quality-trim the reads, and FLASH v1.2.11 was used to merge paired reads so that full CDR3 sequences could be recovered. V, D and J germline segments were assigned to the rearranged TCRbeta sequences using MiGEC v1.2.1b. Clonotype statistics, along with Shannon-Wiener diversity indices, were calculated using VDJtools v1.0.0. To cut down on sampling bias, every analysis after diversity analysis relied on just the 250 most abundant clonotypes from each sample. In-frame beta chains were kept once TCRdb had trimmed the public reads at Q25 with fastp and called clones with MiXCR. For every CDR3 protein sequence, its rows merge into one entry that carries the most common genes and DNA. None of the V and J calls come from the authors' own analysis; TCRdb made them. The sample yields approximately 340,000 distinct CDR3 sequences; around three fifths were counted once. The biggest ten clones account for approximately 5.9% of the sample.

About this clonotype itself: The antigen this receptor binds is unknown. Mismatch with germline at one junction end may stem from a read error.

Taken from the germline V gene, the CDR1 and CDR2 loops are MNHEY and SVGAGI. Measured from the cysteine to the phenylalanine, the CDR3 is 18 residues long. Kept here is only the CDR3 DNA, which spans 54 bases and is read in frame from base 1. TRIzol reagent was used to extract blood RNA from unsorted whole blood, while the DNeasy Blood & Tissue kit provided the germline DNA. Patients had chronic HBV infection and were treatment-naive at sampling. Around 3.6 milliliters of peripheral blood were collected into K2EDTA tubes before surgery. Material for sequencing was peripheral blood. The TCR originated in a middle-aged man with primary liver carcinoma and hepatitis B virus infection. Recombination joined TRBV6-5 with TRBJ2-2, and the D gene may be TRBD2, 5 bases matching. The CDR3 reads as follows: CACSYSRLSGGPVGELFF. The DNA sequence follows: TGTGCCTGCAGTTACTCCCGACTCTCAGGAGGCCCGGTCGGGGAGCTGTTTTTT.